This T cell receptor beta chain was found in a study of blood T cell repertoires in COVID-19. Study as a whole: Italy, Spain and the United States were the sources of the convalescent and acute COVID-19 samples.

Recovered participants had two consecutive negative NP/OP PCR tests, healthcare professional clearance, or symptom resolution. This clone was observed a few times. Some clones are missing from TCRdb's copy, which holds only in-frame ones; the method was immunoSEQ multiplex PCR. The data contain fewer than 200,000 clones, roughly 80% of them seen just once; the ten biggest clones take up under 4.5%. The clonotype comes from a woman in her fifties or sixties who had recovered from COVID-19. Sequences were obtained from PBMCs or T cells enriched from blood (not recorded which).

The CDR3 sequence: CASSLLRQSSNEQFF. CDR3 DNA: TGTGCCAGCAGCCTACTGCGGCAGAGCAGCAATGAGCAGTTCTTC. This rearrangement joins TRBV14 to TRBJ2-1; D uncertain. Germline lookup yields CDR1 SGHDN and CDR2 FVKESK. V lost 4 bases and J 6 bases, leaving 16 bases between the germline ends. The CDR3 is 15 amino acids. Full variable domain (remainder filled in from reference TRBV14 and TRBJ2-1): EAGVTQFPSHSVIEKGQTVTLRCDPISGHDNLYWYRRVMGKEIKFLLHFVKESKQDESGMPNNRFLAERTGGTYSTLKVQPAELEDSGVYFCASSLLRQSSNEQFFGPGTRLTVL.